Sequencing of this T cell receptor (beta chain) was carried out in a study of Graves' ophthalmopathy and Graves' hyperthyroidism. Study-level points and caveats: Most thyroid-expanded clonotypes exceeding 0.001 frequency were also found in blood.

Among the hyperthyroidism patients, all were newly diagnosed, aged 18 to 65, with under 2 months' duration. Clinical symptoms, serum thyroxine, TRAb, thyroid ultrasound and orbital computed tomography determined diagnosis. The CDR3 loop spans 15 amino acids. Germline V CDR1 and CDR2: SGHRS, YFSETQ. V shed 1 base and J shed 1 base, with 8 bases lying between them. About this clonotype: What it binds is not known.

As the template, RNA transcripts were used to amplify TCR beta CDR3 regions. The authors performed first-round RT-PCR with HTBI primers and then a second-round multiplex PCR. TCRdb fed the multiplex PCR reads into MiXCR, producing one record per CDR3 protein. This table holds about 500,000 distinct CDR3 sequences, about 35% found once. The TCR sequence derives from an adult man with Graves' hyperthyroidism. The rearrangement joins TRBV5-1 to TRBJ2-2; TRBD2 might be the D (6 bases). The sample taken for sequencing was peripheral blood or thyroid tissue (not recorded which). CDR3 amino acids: CASSLSSENTGELFF. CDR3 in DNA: TGCGCCAGCAGCTTGTCTAGCGAGAACACCGGGGAGCTGTTTTTT.